The 27 T cell receptor beta chains below all came from one sample that was sequenced in a study of T cells in Graves' hyperthyroidism and ophthalmopathy (dated by TCRdb to between 2018 and 2021). The library relied on multiplex PCR. These reads were obtained on an Illumina HiSeq 2000. The TCR beta CDR3 regions were amplified from RNA transcripts. The first round of RT-PCR for the TCR CDR3 was performed with the HTBI primer set and the Qiagen OneStep RT-PCR kit. TCRdb ran its own pipeline on the public reads, namely fastp trimming at Q25 and MiXCR clone calling, and kept in-frame beta chains. Rows are combined by CDR3 protein, so each entry shows the most common genes and DNA. The sample table holds approximately 320,000 distinct CDR3 sequences, of which about 15% were seen once. Roughly 31% of the sample is in the top ten clones. The sample taken for sequencing was blood. Receptors were obtained from a man between 25 and 39 years old with Graves' hyperthyroidism.

At least ten counts were recorded for this clonotype. This chain links TRBV18 with TRBJ2-5, with unresolved D. This CDR3 comprises 14 residues. V lost 2 bases to trimming and J lost 9 bases, with 16 bases between them. Per the germline V gene, CDR1 is KGHSH and CDR2 is LQKENI. The CDR3 DNA is TGTGCCAGCTCACCATCGACGGCGCAGTCGGCCCAGTACTTC. It yields the protein CASSPSTAQSAQYF. The variable domain in full, completed from reference TRBV18 and TRBJ2-5, reads NAGVMQNPRHLVRRRGQEARLRCSPMKGHSHVYWYRQLPEEGLKFMVYLQKENIIDESGMPKERFSAEFPKEGPSILRIQQVVRGDSAAYFCASSPSTAQSAQYFGPGTRLLVL.

The chain uses TRBV4-2 and TRBJ2-5, with 8 bases fitting TRBD1. Per the germline V gene, CDR1 is LGHNA and CDR2 is YNFKEQ. With 8 bases clipped from V and 4 bases from J, the junction kept 12 bases outside the gene matches. The CDR3 spans 15 residues. For the CDR3, the DNA is TGTGCCAGCCGAAAGACAGGGGAGGTGGGAGAGACCCAGTACTTC. It yields the protein CASRKTGEVGETQYF.

J is TRBJ1-5 and V is TRBV19; D may be TRBD1 (5 bases). Germline V gene sequence: CDR1 LNHDA, CDR2 SQIVND (reference sequence). This CDR3 has 15 residues. The germline V and J ends were trimmed by 3 bases and 5 bases, with 14 bases remaining between them. The CDR3 coding sequence is TGTGCCAGTAGTATTAGGGCAGGGTCCGATCAGCCCCAGCATTTT. It translates to CASSIRAGSDQPQHF.

This clonotype was seen only a few times. The J gene is TRBJ2-5, the V gene TRBV3-1; D is possibly TRBD2 (6 bases). This CDR3 comprises 16 residues. The germline gives CDR1 LGHDT, CDR2 YNNKEL (reference sequence). V was pared by 3 bases and J by 4 bases, with 18 bases between. The CDR3 sequence is CASSHRTMGSPETQYF. DNA for the CDR3: TGTGCCAGCAGCCATAGGACTATGGGAAGTCCAGAGACCCAGTACTTC.

This sequence joins TRBV5-1 and TRBJ2-2; TRBD1 is a possible D gene (5 bases). CDR1 SGHRS and CDR2 YFSETQ come from the germline V gene. The length of the CDR3 is 15 residues. V was cut by 5 bases and J by 0 bases, with 11 bases left in between. The CDR3 sequence is CASRPQGPNTGELFF. The CDR3 coding sequence is TGCGCCAGCAGACCTCAGGGTCCGAACACCGGGGAGCTGTTTTTT. The variable domain in full, with the rest retrieved from reference TRBV5-1 and TRBJ2-2, is KAGVTQTPRYLIKTRGQQVTLSCSPISGHRSVSWYQQTPGQGLQFLFEYFSETQRNKGNFPGRFSGRQFSNSRSEMNVSTLELGDSALYLCASRPQGPNTGELFFGEGSRLTVL.

The V gene is TRBV5-1, the J gene TRBJ2-7, with 7 bases aligning to TRBD1. After removal of 5 bases from V and 6 bases from J, the junction contained 8 bases not matched to a gene. There are 13 residues in the CDR3. Germline V gene lookup returns CDR1 SGHRS and CDR2 YFSETQ. DNA of the CDR3: TGCGCCAGCAGAATTACAGGGGAAGGCGAGCAGTACTTC. Translation: CASRITGEGEQYF.

This clonotype was seen a handful of times. The chain couples TRBV9 to TRBJ1-4; 12 nucleotides line up with TRBD1. Trimming took 4 bases from V and 8 from J; bases not matched to a gene: 12. CDR1 and CDR2 (germline): SGDLS, YYNGEE. CDR3 length: 17 residues. The CDR3 coding sequence is TGTGCCAGCAGCACCGGGACAGGGGGCGCCTGGTGGGAAAAACTGTTTTTT. This sequence encodes CASSTGTGGAWWEKLFF.

This clonotype was recorded only once. A read error may be the cause here, since a much bigger clone is one base away. The V call is TRBV6-5, the J call TRBJ2-7, with TRBD2 as a possible D gene (5 bases). The germline V gene has CDR1 MNHEY and CDR2 SVGAGI. V lost 7 bases and J 2 bases, leaving 18 bases between the germline ends. The CDR3 totals 15 residues. Here the CDR3 reads CASNERDGVPYEQYF. In nucleotides, the CDR3 is TGTGCCAGCAATGAAAGAGACGGGGTCCCCTACGAGCAGTACTTC.

The V and J genes are TRBV20-1 and TRBJ1-6; perhaps TRBD1 as D (6 bases). The V gene lost 5 bases and the J gene lost 2 bases, with 16 bases spanning the gap. The CDR3 covers 16 residues. Germline V gene lookup returns CDR1 DFQATT and CDR2 SNEGSKA (reference sequence). CDR3: CSASGPAGAYNSPLHF. The CDR3 nucleotides are TGCAGTGCTTCCGGACCGGCAGGGGCCTATAATTCACCCCTCCACTTT.

Regarding this clonotype: An end of the junction does not agree with germline; a read error may underlie this. The chain links TRBV7-2 to TRBJ2-7; 8 nucleotides line up with TRBD1. Germline V gene lookup returns CDR1 SGHTA and CDR2 FQGNSA. This CDR3 comprises 14 residues. CDR3 coding DNA: TGTGCCAGCGGCTTAGGCAGGGGGCTCGACGAGCAGTACTTC. This codes for CASGLGRGLDEQYF.

This clonotype showed up just a few times. The J gene is TRBJ2-5, the V gene TRBV28, with a possible D match to TRBD2 (7 bases). Per germline, CDR1 MDHEN and CDR2 SYDVKM. The V gene lost 8 bases and the J gene lost 5 bases, with 30 bases spanning the gap. The CDR3 has 18 residues. CDR3 DNA: TGTGCCAGCGACAAACGGGGGCTAGCGGTCCGGGCCGAGGAGACCCAGTACTTC. Its translation is CASDKRGLAVRAEETQYF.

This clonotype was observed a handful of times. This chain connects TRBV15 to TRBJ2-7; 9 bases map to TRBD2. After removal of 2 bases from V and 3 bases from J, the junction contained 11 bases not matched to a gene. The CDR3 runs to 17 residues. Germline V gene data show CDR1 as LNHNV and CDR2 as YYDKDF (reference sequence). The CDR3 coding sequence is TGTGCCACCAGCAGAAGCCCGACTAGCGGATCCTTCTACGAGCAGTACTTC. The encoded protein is CATSRSPTSGSFYEQYF.

This clonotype was observed at least ten times. This sequence joins TRBV5-1 and TRBJ1-1; perhaps TRBD1 as D (5 bases). CDR3 length: 13 amino acids. Germline V gene lookup returns CDR1 SGHRS and CDR2 YFSETQ. V was trimmed by 1 base and J by 6 bases, leaving 10 bases between them. Written as DNA, the CDR3 is TGCGCCAGCAGCTTGCAAGGGGTCCCTGAAGCTTTCTTT. Translated: CASSLQGVPEAFF.

This clonotype was found many times. This sequence joins TRBV5-1 and TRBJ2-1; no reliable D call. The CDR3 has 15 residues. Trimming shortened V by 3 bases and J by 0 bases, and 10 bases separated the two germline ends. Germline lookup yields CDR1 SGHRS and CDR2 YFSETQ. Here the CDR3 reads CASSYFGNSYNEQFF. The CDR3 DNA sequence: TGCGCCAGCAGCTACTTCGGCAACTCCTACAATGAGCAGTTCTTC.

The rearrangement uses TRBV7-9 and TRBJ1-1, with D possibly matching TRBD1 (6 bases). The germline V and J ends were trimmed by 7 bases and 3 bases, with 27 bases remaining between them. The CDR3 consists of 18 residues. Germline V gene data show CDR1 as SEHNR and CDR2 as FQNEAQ (reference sequence). Here the CDR3 reads CASTLRGTPGAGDTEAFF. CDR3 sequence (DNA): TGTGCCAGCACTCTTAGGGGGACGCCAGGGGCAGGGGACACTGAAGCTTTCTTT.

This clonotype was seen more than once but under ten times. The chain couples TRBV6-4 to TRBJ1-1; D is possibly TRBD1 (6 bases). Trimming stripped 7 bases from V and 4 bases from J, with 13 bases between. This CDR3 contains 13 residues. CDR1 is MRHNA and CDR2 is SNTAGT in the germline V gene. The CDR3, as DNA: TGTGCCAGCACCCTAACAGGGAGCACTGAAGCTTTCTTT. Translated: CASTLTGSTEAFF.

Written as DNA, the CDR3 is TGTGCCAGCAGCACCCTCACGAGCTCCTACAATGAGCAGTTCTTC. It yields the protein CASSTLTSSYNEQFF. The chain is built from TRBV9 and TRBJ2-1, with D unresolved. The V end was cut by 4 bases, the J end by 0 bases, with 11 bases between. The CDR3 runs 15 residues. Germline CDR1 and CDR2: SGDLS and YYNGEE. The full variable domain, rest sourced from reference TRBV9 and TRBJ2-1, is DSGVTQTPKHLITATGQRVTLRCSPRSGDLSVYWYQQSLDQGLQFLIQYYNGEERAKGNILERFSAQQFPDLHSELNLSSLELGDSALYFCASSTLTSSYNEQFFGPGTRLTVL.

There are a few counts of this clonotype. V usage is TRBV20-1 and J usage is TRBJ1-2; TRBD1 is a possible D gene (6 bases). Germline CDR1 and CDR2: DFQATT and SNEGSKA (reference sequence). The CDR3 runs 10 residues. The V gene lost 7 bases and the J gene lost 10 bases, with 13 bases spanning the gap. DNA of the CDR3: TGCAGTGTTAGGGACATCTACTACACCTTC. Amino acids: CSVRDIYYTF.

This clonotype was counted a few times. The V call is TRBV6-1, the J call TRBJ2-1; possibly TRBD1 or TRBD2 for D (5 bases each). V was trimmed by 4 bases and J by 2 bases, leaving 12 bases between them. CDR3 size: 15 residues. Germline CDR1 is MNHNS and CDR2 is SASEGT. The CDR3 nucleotides are TGTGCCAGCAGTGGATTCGGGGCCGCCTACAATGAGCAGTTCTTC. Translation gives CASSGFGAAYNEQFF.

This clonotype was detected a few times. The chain couples TRBV9 to TRBJ2-5; D is perhaps TRBD1 or TRBD2 (5 bases each). CDR3 length equals 14 residues. The germline V gene has CDR1 SGDLS and CDR2 YYNGEE. Trimming removed 6 bases at V and 5 bases at J, with 17 bases between. The CDR3 is CASTGAPVGETQYF. The CDR3 DNA follows: TGTGCCAGCACCGGGGCCCCAGTGGGGGAGACCCAGTACTTC.

As for this clonotype: Since a much larger clone is just one base distant, this may be a read error. V usage is TRBV5-4 and J usage is TRBJ2-3; a possible D gene is TRBD1 (6 bases). In germline, CDR1 is SGHNT, CDR2 YYREEE (reference sequence). The germline V and J ends were trimmed by 2 bases and 4 bases, with 14 bases remaining between them. The CDR3 consists of 15 residues. The CDR3 nucleotides are TGTGCCAGCAGCTTAGGGACATTACGCGCAGATACGCAGTATTTT. This gives the protein CASSLGTLRADTQYF. The entire variable domain, with the rest obtained from reference TRBV5-4 and TRBJ2-3, is as follows: ETGVTQSPTHLIKTRGQQVTLRCSSQSGHNTVSWYQQALGQGPQFIFQYYREEENGRGNFPPRFSGLQFPNYSSELNVNALELDDSALYLCASSLGTLRADTQYFGPGTRLTVL.

The rearrangement links TRBV5-1 to TRBJ2-3; TRBD2 matches at 8 bases. This CDR3 region has 17 residues. Per the germline V gene, CDR1 is SGHRS and CDR2 is YFSETQ. With V trimmed by 4 bases and J by 3 bases, 13 bases remained unmatched. CDR3 loop: CASSRLSGSEGTDTQYF. CDR3 in DNA: TGCGCCAGCAGCCGCCTCAGCGGGAGTGAAGGGACAGATACGCAGTATTTT.

This clonotype was observed once. V gene TRBV5-4 combines with J gene TRBJ1-1; TRBD1 matches at 9 bases. The CDR3 spans 13 residues. After removal of 4 bases from V and 11 bases from J, the junction contained 9 bases not matched to a gene. The germline V gene has CDR1 SGHNT and CDR2 YYREEE (reference sequence). This CDR3 is CASSVTQGARAFF. In DNA, the CDR3 is TGTGCCAGCAGCGTTACACAGGGGGCGCGTGCTTTCTTT.

This clonotype was seen more than once but under ten times. The V and J genes are TRBV5-1 and TRBJ2-2, with TRBD2 matching over 10 bases. The J segment lost 5 bases and the V segment lost 7 bases, leaving 5 bases of the junction unmatched. Per germline, CDR1 SGHRS and CDR2 YFSETQ. The CDR3 is made up of 14 amino acids. The CDR3 region has the DNA TGCGCCAGCCTCGGGACTAGCGTGACCGGGGAGCTGTTTTTT. It is translated as CASLGTSVTGELFF.

The rearrangement joins TRBV20-1 to TRBJ2-7; maybe TRBD2 (5 bases). CDR1 is DFQATT, CDR2 SNEGSKA, per germline (reference sequence). Trimming took 0 bases from V and 2 from J, leaving 14 bases between them. CDR3 length: 15 amino acids. CDR3 sequence (DNA): TGCAGTGCTAGAGATGTGAGACTACCTCCCTACGAGCAGTACTTC. Amino acids: CSARDVRLPPYEQYF.

This clonotype was detected a few times. The chain combines TRBV10-1 with TRBJ2-1; TRBD2 matches 9 bases. V shed 3 bases and J 6 bases; nucleotides not matched to a gene: 6. This CDR3 contains 15 residues. Looked up from germline, CDR1 is WNHNN and CDR2 is SYGVQD (reference sequence). This CDR3 reads CASSDRAGGVNEQFF. CDR3 bases: TGCGCCAGCAGTGACAGAGCGGGAGGCGTCAATGAGCAGTTCTTC.

The chain employs TRBV15 and TRBJ1-2, with 8 bases identical to TRBD1. This CDR3 is 15 amino acids long. Germline V gives CDR1 LNHNV, CDR2 YYDKDF (reference sequence). Trimming cost V 1 base and J 3 bases; bases outside gene matches: 4. CDR3 residues: CATSRVPGGHYGYTF. The CDR3 region has the DNA TGTGCCACCAGCAGAGTCCCAGGGGGCCACTATGGCTACACCTTC.